This record covers a single T cell receptor beta chain. Its antigen is not identified. Between the trimmed V and J ends, which lost 6 bases and 1 base, there was a span of 12 bases. This CDR3 spans 14 amino acids. The germline V gene encodes CDR1 MNHEY and CDR2 SVGAGI. This record belongs to a study of cytomegalovirus exposure and HLA in healthy donors. Study-wide findings and caveats: Per a prior analysis, the majority of TCR beta V segments were productive roughly 90% or roughly 30% of the time. A missense variant in DCLRE1C was later tied to TCR beta V- and J-gene trimming.

Vbeta (60) and Jbeta (13) primers were used in the PCR. The assay was immunoSEQ multiplex PCR, and TCRdb's table has in-frame clones only and misses some. The repertoire includes about 70,000 clones, 86% of them detected once, and roughly 2% sits in the top ten. Specimen: PBMCs. The rearrangement joins TRBV6-5 to TRBJ1-1, with TRBD1 as a possible D gene (5 bases). This TCR derives from a woman in her thirties in good health and CMV-seronegative. CDR3: CASRRVDRNTEAFF. The CDR3 DNA follows: TGTGCCAGCAGGCGCGTTGACAGGAACACTGAAGCTTTCTTT.